The next 8 T cell receptor beta chains were all read from a single sample in a study of T cell clonotyping in hematopoietic cell transplantation. As for time point: recipient sample about 28 days before transplant, after cytoreduction. Clones were sequenced by immunoSEQ multiplex PCR, and TCRdb holds only the in-frame ones, with some missing. The sample holds 26,000 or so clones, roughly 84% seen once. Specimen: peripheral blood mononuclear cells, collected before stem cell transplant. These receptors originate from a man between 35 and 55 years old with acute myeloid leukemia. Some clones in this sample may be carry-over from other donors' samples.

The chain uses TRBV30 and TRBJ2-3; TRBD1 agrees at 10 bases. After removal of 1 base from V and 4 bases from J, the junction contained 5 bases not matched to a gene. The CDR3 loop spans 15 amino acids. CDR1 is GTSNPN, CDR2 SVGIG, per germline (reference sequence). In nucleotides, the CDR3 is TGTGCCTGGAGTGCCGGGACAGGGGACGCAGATACGCAGTATTTT. Translated, it gives CAWSAGTGDADTQYF.

The chain recombines TRBV19 with TRBJ1-5; 9 nucleotides align to TRBD1. The CDR3 has 15 residues. With 4 bases clipped from V and 4 bases from J, the junction kept 5 bases outside the gene matches. Germline V CDR1 and CDR2: LNHDA, SQIVND (reference sequence). The CDR3 nucleotides are TGTGCCAGTAGTAGCCGGGACAGGGTGAATCAGCCCCAGCATTTT. Encoded protein: CASSSRDRVNQPQHF.

This clone occurred once. V gene TRBV5-1 combines with J gene TRBJ2-7; D is perhaps TRBD2 (5 bases). The CDR3 covers 14 residues. Per germline, CDR1 SGHRS and CDR2 YFSETQ. V was trimmed by 1 base and J by 3 bases, leaving 11 bases between them. This CDR3 is CASSLSGEYYEQYF. The CDR3 DNA sequence: TGCGCCAGCAGCTTGAGCGGCGAATACTACGAGCAGTACTTC.

The chain has TRBV5-4 and TRBJ2-5, with 8 bases lining up with TRBD2. This CDR3 is 16 amino acids long. V lost 4 bases, J lost 0 bases, and 8 bases stayed unmatched. Per the germline V gene, CDR1 is SGHNT and CDR2 is YYREEE (reference sequence). The CDR3 bases are TGTGCCAGCAGCGCCGGGACTAGGAGGTACCAAGAGACCCAGTACTTC. Its translation is CASSAGTRRYQETQYF.

The chain is built from TRBV6-5 and TRBJ1-1; 9 bases line up with TRBD1. Germline values: CDR1 MNHEY, CDR2 SVGAGI. Losses at the gene ends were 6 bases for V and 4 bases for J; bases not matched to a gene: 6. The CDR3 length is 14 residues. The CDR3 region is CASRRTGVVTEAFF. CDR3 DNA sequence: TGTGCCAGCAGACGGACAGGGGTAGTCACTGAAGCTTTCTTT.

This clone was recorded only once. J is TRBJ2-7 and V is TRBV4-2; TRBD2 might be the D (5 bases). Germline loops: CDR1 LGHNA, CDR2 YNFKEQ. CDR3 size: 14 residues. Deletions cut 4 bases from V and 2 bases from J, with 12 bases between. CDR3 residues: CASSLHGGPYEQYF. As DNA, the CDR3 is TGTGCCAGCAGCCTTCATGGAGGCCCCTACGAGCAGTACTTC.

The chain recombines TRBV11-3 with TRBJ2-3; the D is unclear. Germline CDR1 SGHNT, CDR2 YENEEA. This CDR3 is built from 14 residues. Trimming removed 5 bases from V and 0 bases from J, with 9 bases in between. The CDR3 DNA is TGTGCCAGCAGCCTGCGCCCGAGCACAGATACGCAGTATTTT. Protein sequence: CASSLRPSTDTQYF.

This clone was observed a single time. The genes are TRBV10-2 and TRBJ2-7; no definite D call. CDR1 WSHSY and CDR2 SAAADI come from the germline V gene. This CDR3 has 13 residues. V lost 8 bases and J lost 7, with 18 bases in between. Written as DNA, the CDR3 is TGCGCCAGCGGGGAAACGGGCCAAGGGGAGCAGTACTTC. It specifies CASGETGQGEQYF.